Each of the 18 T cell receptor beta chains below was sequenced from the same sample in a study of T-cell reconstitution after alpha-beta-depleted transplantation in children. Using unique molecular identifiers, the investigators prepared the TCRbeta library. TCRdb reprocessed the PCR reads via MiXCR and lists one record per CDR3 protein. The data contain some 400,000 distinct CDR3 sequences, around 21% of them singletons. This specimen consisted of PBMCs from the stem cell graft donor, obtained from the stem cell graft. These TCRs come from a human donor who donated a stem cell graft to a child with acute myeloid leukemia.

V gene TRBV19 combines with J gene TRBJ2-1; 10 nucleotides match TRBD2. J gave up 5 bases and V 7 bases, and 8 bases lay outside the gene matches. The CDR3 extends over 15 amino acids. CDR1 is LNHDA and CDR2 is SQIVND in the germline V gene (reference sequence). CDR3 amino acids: CASTKSGRAHNEQFF. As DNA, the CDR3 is TGTGCCAGTACCAAAAGCGGGAGGGCCCACAATGAGCAGTTCTTC.

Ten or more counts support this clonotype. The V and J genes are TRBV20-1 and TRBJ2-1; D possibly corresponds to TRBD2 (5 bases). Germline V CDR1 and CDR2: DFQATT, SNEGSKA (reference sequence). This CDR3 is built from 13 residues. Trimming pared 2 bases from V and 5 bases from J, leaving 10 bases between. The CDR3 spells CSARRGLDNEQFF. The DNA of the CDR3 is TGCAGTGCTAGAAGAGGGTTGGACAATGAGCAGTTCTTC.

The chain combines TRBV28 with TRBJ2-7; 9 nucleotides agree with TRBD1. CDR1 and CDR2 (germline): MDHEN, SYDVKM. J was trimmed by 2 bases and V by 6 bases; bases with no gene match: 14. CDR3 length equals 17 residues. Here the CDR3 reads CASSTGSKGTGTYEQYF. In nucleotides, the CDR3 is TGTGCCAGCAGCACGGGGTCCAAGGGGACAGGGACCTACGAGCAGTACTTC.

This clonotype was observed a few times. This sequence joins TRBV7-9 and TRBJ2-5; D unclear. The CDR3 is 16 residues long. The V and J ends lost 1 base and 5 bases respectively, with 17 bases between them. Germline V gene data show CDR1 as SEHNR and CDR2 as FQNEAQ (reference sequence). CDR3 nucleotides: TGTGCCAGCAGCTTAGGTCGGAGTGTTCGTACGGAGACCCAGTACTTC. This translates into CASSLGRSVRTETQYF.

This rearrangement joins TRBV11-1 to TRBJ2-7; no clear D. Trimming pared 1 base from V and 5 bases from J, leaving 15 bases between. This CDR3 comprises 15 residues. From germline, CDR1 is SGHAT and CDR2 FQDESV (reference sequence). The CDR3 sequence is CASSLDLGSIDEQYF. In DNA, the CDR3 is TGTGCCAGCAGCTTAGACCTGGGATCAATCGACGAGCAGTACTTC.

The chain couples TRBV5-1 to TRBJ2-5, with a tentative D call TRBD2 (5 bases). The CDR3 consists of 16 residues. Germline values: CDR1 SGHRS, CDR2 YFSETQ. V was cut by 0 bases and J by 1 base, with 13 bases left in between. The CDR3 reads CASSLGGSAFQETQYF. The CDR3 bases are TGCGCCAGCAGCTTGGGCGGGTCAGCCTTCCAAGAGACCCAGTACTTC.

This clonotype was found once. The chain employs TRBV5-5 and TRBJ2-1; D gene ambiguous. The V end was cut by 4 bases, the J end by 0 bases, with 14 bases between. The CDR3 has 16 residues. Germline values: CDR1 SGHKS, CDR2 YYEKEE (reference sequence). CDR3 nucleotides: TGTGCCAGCAGCCCGAGCTACCCTCGCTCCTACAATGAGCAGTTCTTC. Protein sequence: CASSPSYPRSYNEQFF.

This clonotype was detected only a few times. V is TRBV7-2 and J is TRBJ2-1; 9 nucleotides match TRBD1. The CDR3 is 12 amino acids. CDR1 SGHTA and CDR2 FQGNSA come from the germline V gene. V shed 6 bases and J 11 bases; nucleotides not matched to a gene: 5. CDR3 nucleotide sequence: TGTGCCAGCAGTAGGACAGGGGAGAAGCAGTTCTTC. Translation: CASSRTGEKQFF.

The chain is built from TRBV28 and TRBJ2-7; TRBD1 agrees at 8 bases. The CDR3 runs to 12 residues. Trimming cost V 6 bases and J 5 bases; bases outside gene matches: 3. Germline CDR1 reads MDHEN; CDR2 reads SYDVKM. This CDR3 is CASRDREDEQYF. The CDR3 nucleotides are TGTGCCAGCAGGGACAGGGAAGACGAGCAGTACTTC.

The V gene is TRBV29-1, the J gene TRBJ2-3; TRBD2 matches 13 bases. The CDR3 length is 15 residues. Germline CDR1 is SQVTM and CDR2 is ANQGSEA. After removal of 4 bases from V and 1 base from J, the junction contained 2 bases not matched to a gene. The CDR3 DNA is TGCAGCGTTGGGGGGACTAGCGGGGGCACAGATACGCAGTATTTT. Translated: CSVGGTSGGTDTQYF.

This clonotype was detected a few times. The CDR3 DNA reads TGCAGCGTTGAAGACGGACACCCCAATTCACCCCTCCACTTT. Its translation: CSVEDGHPNSPLHF. The chain carries TRBV29-1 and TRBJ1-6; the D gene is possibly TRBD1 (5 bases). The germline gives CDR1 SQVTM, CDR2 ANQGSEA. The CDR3 is 14 residues long. The V end was cut by 0 bases, the J end by 7 bases, with 10 bases between.

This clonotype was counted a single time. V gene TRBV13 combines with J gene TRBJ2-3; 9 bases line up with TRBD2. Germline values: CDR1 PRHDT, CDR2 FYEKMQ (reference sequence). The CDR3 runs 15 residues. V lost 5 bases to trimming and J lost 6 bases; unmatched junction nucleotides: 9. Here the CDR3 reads CASSRLAEEVDTQYF. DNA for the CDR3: TGTGCCAGCAGCAGACTAGCGGAGGAGGTGGATACGCAGTATTTT.

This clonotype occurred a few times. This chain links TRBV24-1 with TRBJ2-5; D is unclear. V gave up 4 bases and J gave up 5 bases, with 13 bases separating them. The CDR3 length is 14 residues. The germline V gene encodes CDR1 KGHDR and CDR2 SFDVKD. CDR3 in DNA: TGTGCCACCAGTGAGGCTCCCCCCGGGGAGACCCAGTACTTC. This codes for CATSEAPPGETQYF.

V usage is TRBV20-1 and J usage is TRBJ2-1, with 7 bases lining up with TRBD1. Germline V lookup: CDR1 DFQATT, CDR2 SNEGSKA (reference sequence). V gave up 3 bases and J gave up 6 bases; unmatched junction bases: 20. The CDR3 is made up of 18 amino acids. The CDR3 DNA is TGCAGTGCTAGGAAACCGTACATGGGGCAGGGGGATGTCAATGAGCAGTTCTTC. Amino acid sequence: CSARKPYMGQGDVNEQFF.

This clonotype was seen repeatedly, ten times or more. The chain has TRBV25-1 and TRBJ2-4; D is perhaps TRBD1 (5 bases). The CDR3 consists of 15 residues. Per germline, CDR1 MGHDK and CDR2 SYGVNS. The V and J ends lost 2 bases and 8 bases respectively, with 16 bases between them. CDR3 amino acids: CASSEERGAVDIQYF. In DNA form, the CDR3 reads TGTGCCAGCAGTGAAGAAAGGGGCGCGGTAGACATTCAGTACTTC.

The CDR3: CASSPDRLKAEAFF. The CDR3, as DNA: TGTGCCAGCTCACCGGACAGGTTAAAGGCTGAAGCTTTCTTT. V and J are TRBV18 and TRBJ1-1, with 7 bases that match TRBD1. Germline V CDR1 and CDR2: KGHSH, LQKENI. CDR3 length: 14 residues. J gave up 6 bases and V 3 bases, and 7 bases lay outside the gene matches.

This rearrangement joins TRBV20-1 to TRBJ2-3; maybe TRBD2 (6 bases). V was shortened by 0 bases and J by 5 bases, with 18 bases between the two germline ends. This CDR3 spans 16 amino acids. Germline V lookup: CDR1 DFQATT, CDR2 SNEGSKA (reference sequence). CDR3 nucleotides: TGCAGTGCTAGAGATGGGGGGTCGGGAATGGGAGATACGCAGTATTTT. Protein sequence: CSARDGGSGMGDTQYF.

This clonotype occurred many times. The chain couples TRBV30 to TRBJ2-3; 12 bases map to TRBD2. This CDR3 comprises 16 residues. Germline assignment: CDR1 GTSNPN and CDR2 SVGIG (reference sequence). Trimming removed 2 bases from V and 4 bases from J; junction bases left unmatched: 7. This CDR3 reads CAWSPGLAGTADTQYF. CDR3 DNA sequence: TGTGCCTGGAGTCCCGGACTAGCGGGAACGGCAGATACGCAGTATTTT.